The rows below give T cell receptor beta chains drawn from one sample of a study of blood T cell repertoires in COVID-19. Data came from immunoSEQ multiplex PCR; TCRdb stores just in-frame clones and leaves some out. This table holds approximately 170,000 clones, roughly four fifths found once. Input material: peripheral blood. The receptors originated from a woman in her 70s with COVID-19, enrolled during active disease. The CDR3 runs from the conserved cysteine through the conserved F or W. Each record gives: clone size, J gene, D gene, CDR3 length, V gene, CDR3 protein, CDR3 DNA. A D gene is named only where the DNA matches it firmly. Clone size appears in some rows only: once, few, many, or a class for an expanded clone.

abundance: .
j_gene: TRBJ2-1
d_gene: .
len: 13
v_gene: TRBV18
CDR3aa: CASSPSGGNEQFF
CDR3nt: TGTGCCAGCTCACCATCTGGCGGCAATGAGCAGTTCTTC

abundance: .
j_gene: TRBJ1-5
d_gene: .
len: 16
v_gene: TRBV7-2
CDR3aa: CASSLSGGLDDQPQHF
CDR3nt: TGTGCCAGCAGCTTAAGCGGGGGGCTAGATGATCAGCCCCAGCATTTT

abundance: few
j_gene: TRBJ1-2
d_gene: .
len: 15
v_gene: TRBV21-1
CDR3aa: CASSPPYRGASGYTF
CDR3nt: TGTGCCAGCAGCCCCCCGTACAGGGGAGCTTCTGGCTACACCTTC

abundance: .
j_gene: TRBJ1-1
d_gene: .
len: 13
v_gene: TRBV10-3
CDR3aa: CAINRDTNTEAFF
CDR3nt: TGTGCCATCAATAGGGACACGAACACTGAAGCTTTCTTT

abundance: .
j_gene: TRBJ2-7
d_gene: TRBD1
len: 18
v_gene: TRBV27
CDR3aa: CASSLKVPTGGYSYEQYF
CDR3nt: TGTGCCAGCAGTTTAAAAGTCCCCACAGGGGGTTACTCCTACGAGCAGTACTTC

abundance: .
j_gene: TRBJ1-1
d_gene: TRBD1
len: 14
v_gene: TRBV5-4
CDR3aa: CASSLEGTVGEAFF
CDR3nt: TGTGCCAGCAGCTTGGAAGGGACAGTTGGTGAAGCTTTCTTT

abundance: .
j_gene: TRBJ2-2
d_gene: .
len: 14
v_gene: TRBV30
CDR3aa: CAWSIRGNTGELFF
CDR3nt: TGTGCCTGGAGCATAAGGGGGAACACCGGGGAGCTGTTTTTT

abundance: .
j_gene: TRBJ1-2
d_gene: .
len: 15
v_gene: TRBV9
CDR3aa: CASSPRDAGVYGYTF
CDR3nt: TGTGCCAGCAGCCCGAGGGACGCGGGAGTCTATGGCTACACCTTC

abundance: .
j_gene: TRBJ1-3
d_gene: .
len: 14
v_gene: TRBV28
CDR3aa: CASSFTGLQNTIYF
CDR3nt: TGTGCCAGCAGTTTTACAGGGCTCCAAAACACCATATATTTT

abundance: .
j_gene: TRBJ2-3
d_gene: .
len: 16
v_gene: TRBV19
CDR3aa: CASSSGTARLTDTQYF
CDR3nt: TGTGCCAGTAGTAGCGGGACGGCGCGTCTCACAGATACGCAGTATTTT

abundance: .
j_gene: TRBJ2-7
d_gene: TRBD2
len: 15
v_gene: TRBV18
CDR3aa: CASSLGTSGPYEQYF
CDR3nt: TGTGCCAGCTCACTCGGGACTAGCGGACCCTACGAGCAGTACTTC

abundance: .
j_gene: TRBJ2-3
d_gene: .
len: 14
v_gene: TRBV27
CDR3aa: CASTRGPRTDTQYF
CDR3nt: TGTGCCAGCACCAGAGGGCCTCGGACAGATACGCAGTATTTT

abundance: .
j_gene: TRBJ2-2
d_gene: TRBD1
len: 18
v_gene: TRBV11-3
CDR3aa: CASSPAAGGGWNTGELFF
CDR3nt: TGTGCCAGCAGCCCAGCGGCAGGGGGCGGATGGAACACCGGGGAGCTGTTTTTT